This T cell receptor beta chain is from a study of glioma-infiltrating T cells after dendritic cell vaccination. Germline V gene data show CDR1 as MNHEY and CDR2 as SMNVEV (reference sequence). CDR3 size: 12 residues. V lost 8 bases and J lost 2, with 10 bases in between. Sequencing was performed with immunoSEQ multiplex PCR; in TCRdb, only in-frame clones are kept and a portion is missing. The sample lists 85,000 to 95,000 clones, 85% to 90% occurring once. This clone appeared a single time. The chain has TRBV27 and TRBJ2-7; maybe TRBD1 (5 bases). The specimen comprised blood, sampled before dendritic cell vaccination. This clonotype was sampled from a human donor with glioblastoma. The CDR3 sequence is CASGTGPYEQYF. The CDR3 region has the DNA TGTGCCAGCGGCACAGGTCCCTACGAGCAGTACTTC.